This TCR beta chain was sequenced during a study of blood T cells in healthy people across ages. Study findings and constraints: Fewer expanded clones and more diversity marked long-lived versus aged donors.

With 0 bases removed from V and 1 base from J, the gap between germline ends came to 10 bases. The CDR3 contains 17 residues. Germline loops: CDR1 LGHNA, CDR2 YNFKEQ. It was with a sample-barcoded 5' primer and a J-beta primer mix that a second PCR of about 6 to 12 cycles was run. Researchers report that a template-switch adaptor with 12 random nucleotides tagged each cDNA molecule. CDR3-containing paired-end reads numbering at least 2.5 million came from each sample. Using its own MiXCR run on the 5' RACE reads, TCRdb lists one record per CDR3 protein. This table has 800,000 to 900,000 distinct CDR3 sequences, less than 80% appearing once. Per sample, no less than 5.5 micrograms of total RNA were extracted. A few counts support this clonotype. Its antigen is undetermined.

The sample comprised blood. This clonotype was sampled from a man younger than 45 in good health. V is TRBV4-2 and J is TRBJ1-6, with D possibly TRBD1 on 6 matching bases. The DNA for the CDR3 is TGTGCCAGCAGCCAAGAAGGAGGGGGTTCCTATAATTCACCCCTCCACTTT. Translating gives CASSQEGGGSYNSPLHF.